The next 28 T cell receptor beta chains were all read from a single sample in a study of cytomegalovirus exposure and HLA in healthy donors. The PCR was carried out with 60 Vbeta primers and 13 Jbeta primers. This table comes from immunoSEQ multiplex PCR, and its TCRdb copy is limited to in-frame clones, with some not included. This table has 150,000 or so clones, about 85% appearing once. What was sequenced was PBMCs. Receptors were obtained from a woman between 18 and 29 years old in good health and CMV-seronegative.

This sequence joins TRBV4-1 and TRBJ1-2; 7 nucleotides match TRBD1. Germline V CDR1 and CDR2: MGHRA, YSYEKL. Losses at the gene ends were 2 bases for V and 5 bases for J; bases not matched to a gene: 2. CDR3 length: 13 residues. CDR3: CASSQMTGYGYTF. The CDR3 nucleotides are TGCGCCAGCAGCCAAATGACAGGGTATGGCTACACCTTC.

This clone was counted a single time. The chain employs TRBV5-8 and TRBJ1-6; perhaps TRBD1 as D (6 bases). The germline gives CDR1 SGHTS, CDR2 YDEGEE. The CDR3 consists of 18 residues. V was cut by 2 bases and J by 1 base, with 16 bases left in between. The CDR3 coding sequence is TGTGCCAGCAGCTTAGGGTGGCAGGGGTTGTCCTATAATTCACCCCTCCACTTT. Residues: CASSLGWQGLSYNSPLHF.

With respect to this clone: Other DNA sequences within the sample encode an identical CDR3. This rearrangement joins TRBV2 to TRBJ2-5; the match to TRBD2 covers 9 bases. J was trimmed by 3 bases and V by 10 bases; bases with no gene match: 12. The CDR3 covers 15 residues. Germline assignment: CDR1 SNHLY and CDR2 FYNNEI. CDR3 region: CATLSGRGGEETQYF. CDR3 in DNA: TGTGCCACCCTCTCCGGGCGGGGGGGCGAAGAGACCCAGTACTTC.

The count of this clone is one. The chain recombines TRBV29-1 with TRBJ2-5, with 8 bases aligning to TRBD1. TRBJ2-7 matches the DNA end more closely, so the J call is doubtful. The germline CDR1 and CDR2 sequences are SQVTM and ANQGSEA. CDR3 size: 13 residues. CDR3 bases: TGCAGCGTTGTTTGGACAGGGCAATGCGAGCAGTACTTC. It yields the protein CSVVWTGQCEQYF.

The chain employs TRBV16 and TRBJ1-2, with 9 bases fitting TRBD1. The V gene end was trimmed by 5 bases and the J gene end by 4 bases; junction bases not matched to a gene: 2. The V gene's germline CDR1 is KGHSY and CDR2 FQNENV. The CDR3 runs 13 residues. The CDR3 loop is CASSAGQGYGYTF. DNA of the CDR3: TGTGCCAGCAGCGCGGGACAGGGCTATGGCTACACCTTC. The variable domain in full, with the rest retrieved from reference TRBV16 and TRBJ1-2, is GEEVAQTPKHLVRGEGQKAKLYCAPIKGHSYVFWYQQVLKNEFKFLISFQNENVFDETGMPKERFSAKCLPNSPCSLEIQATKLEDSAVYFCASSAGQGYGYTFGSGTRLTVV.

The chain has TRBV30 and TRBJ2-1, with a weak D call TRBD2 (6 bases). Trimming stripped 3 bases from V and 6 bases from J, with 12 bases between. Per the germline V gene, CDR1 is GTSNPN and CDR2 is SVGIG (reference sequence). The CDR3 length is 13 residues. The CDR3 protein is CAWSRDSLNEQFF. The CDR3 DNA reads TGTGCCTGGAGCCGGGACTCTCTCAATGAGCAGTTCTTC.

The J gene is TRBJ2-4, the V gene TRBV6-5, with D maybe TRBD2 (7 bases). This CDR3 comprises 15 residues. CDR1 MNHEY and CDR2 SVGAGI come from the germline V gene. Trimming removed 7 bases from V and 0 bases from J, with 13 bases in between. As DNA, the CDR3 is TGTGCCAGCACGGGGGCGGGGGCAGCCAAAAACATTCAGTACTTC. Translating it yields CASTGAGAAKNIQYF.

This chain uses TRBV7-2 with TRBJ1-2, with 7 nucleotides matching TRBD1. The CDR3 runs 13 residues. Germline V gene data show CDR1 as SGHTA and CDR2 as FQGNSA. The V and J ends lost 5 bases and 4 bases, in that order; junction bases with no gene match: 4. The CDR3: CASSAGTVYGYTF. The CDR3 bases are TGTGCCAGCAGCGCCGGGACAGTCTATGGCTACACCTTC.

The chain recombines TRBV28 with TRBJ1-1, with 8 bases aligning to TRBD1. This CDR3 spans 14 amino acids. From germline, CDR1 is MDHEN and CDR2 SYDVKM. The junction had 9 bases not matched to a gene; V was cut back by 7 bases and J by 5 bases. The CDR3 here is CASMQGARRTEAFF. CDR3 coding DNA: TGTGCCAGCATGCAGGGGGCGCGTCGGACTGAAGCTTTCTTT.

The chain joins TRBV13 to TRBJ2-7; unclear D gene. Trimming removed 5 bases from V and 4 bases from J, with 15 bases in between. Germline V lookup: CDR1 PRHDT, CDR2 FYEKMQ (reference sequence). This CDR3 region has 14 residues. The CDR3 sequence: CASSPTSTVYEQYF. Here the CDR3 DNA reads TGTGCCAGCAGCCCGACCTCGACTGTTTACGAGCAGTACTTC.

This chain connects TRBV9 to TRBJ2-7; tentative D call: TRBD2 (5 bases). This CDR3 comprises 14 residues. The V gene's germline CDR1 is SGDLS and CDR2 YYNGEE. The V gene lost 1 base and the J gene lost 2 bases, with 10 bases spanning the gap. The CDR3 here is CASSVTADPYEQYF. The CDR3 DNA sequence: TGTGCCAGCAGCGTAACAGCGGACCCCTACGAGCAGTACTTC. The variable domain in full, completed from reference TRBV9 and TRBJ2-7, reads DSGVTQTPKHLITATGQRVTLRCSPRSGDLSVYWYQQSLDQGLQFLIQYYNGEERAKGNILERFSAQQFPDLHSELNLSSLELGDSALYFCASSVTADPYEQYFGPGTRLTVT.

This clone was seen a handful of times. V gene TRBV5-4 combines with J gene TRBJ1-2, with no clear D. The CDR3 spans 16 residues. Trimming shortened V by 0 bases and J by 1 base, and 13 bases separated the two germline ends. Germline values: CDR1 SGHNT, CDR2 YYREEE (reference sequence). The CDR3 nucleotides read TGTGCCAGCAGCTTGGATCGGGAATTGAGTAACTATGGCTACACCTTC. As protein: CASSLDRELSNYGYTF.

The rearrangement uses TRBV16 and TRBJ1-2, with D perhaps matching TRBD1 (5 bases). Germline loops: CDR1 KGHSY, CDR2 FQNENV. V shed 4 bases and J shed 1 base, with 16 bases lying between them. There are 16 residues in the CDR3. CDR3 amino acids: CASSPFKGEVNYGYTF. CDR3 nucleotides: TGTGCCAGCAGCCCCTTCAAAGGGGAAGTTAACTATGGCTACACCTTC.

This chain uses TRBV2 with TRBJ1-2; the D gene is possibly TRBD1 (6 bases). The CDR3 length is 14 residues. CDR1 and CDR2 from the germline V gene are SNHLY and FYNNEI. V was shortened by 7 bases and J by 8 bases, with 20 bases between the two germline ends. CDR3 in DNA: TGTGCCAGCATAGGGACGAGGGGGTCGCGAGGCTACACCTTC. This translates into CASIGTRGSRGYTF.

Details on this clone: This specimen includes other DNA sequences encoding the same CDR3. The CDR3 nucleotides are TGCGCCAGCAGCTTGGCAGGGACAACTAATGAAAAACTGTTTTTT. Translating gives CASSLAGTTNEKLFF. The chain couples TRBV5-1 to TRBJ1-4; TRBD1 might be the D (5 bases). Germline CDR1 reads SGHRS; CDR2 reads YFSETQ. Trimming left V 0 bases short and J 0 bases short, with 6 bases between. The CDR3 sequence is 15 residues long.

The CDR3 DNA sequence: TGTGCCAGCAGATACAGGTCGTTTCTATCCACCTATAGCAATCAGCCCCAGCATTTT. Translating it yields CASRYRSFLSTYSNQPQHF. J is TRBJ1-5 and V is TRBV28; D is possibly TRBD1 (5 bases). The germline gives CDR1 MDHEN, CDR2 SYDVKM. V was shortened by 6 bases and J by 0 bases, with 24 bases between the two germline ends. The CDR3 has 19 residues.

CDR3 sequence: CASSLAAYGYTF. The CDR3 DNA reads as TGTGCCAGCAGCTTAGCTGCCTATGGCTACACCTTC. V usage is TRBV5-5 and J usage is TRBJ1-2; D is uncertain. The CDR3 is made up of 12 amino acids. CDR1 and CDR2 (germline): SGHKS, YYEKEE (reference sequence). V was pared by 2 bases and J by 4 bases, with 6 bases between.

The chain carries TRBV29-1 and TRBJ1-2; possible D gene TRBD1, 6 bases. V was cut by 6 bases and J by 0 bases, with 14 bases left in between. The CDR3 spans 14 residues. Germline CDR1 is SQVTM and CDR2 is ANQGSEA. The CDR3 spells CSVRDRRANYGYTF. For the CDR3, the DNA is TGCAGCGTGCGCGACAGGAGAGCTAACTATGGCTACACCTTC.

The rearrangement links TRBV28 to TRBJ2-5; D may be TRBD2 (6 bases). Trimming shortened V by 5 bases and J by 13 bases, and 14 bases separated the two germline ends. The CDR3 spans 11 residues. CDR1 and CDR2 from the germline V gene are MDHEN and SYDVKM. CDR3: CASSRPGLTYF. CDR3 nucleotides: TGTGCCAGCAGTCGCCCGGGACTCACGTACTTC.

The chain couples TRBV19 to TRBJ2-7; D remains ambiguous. V lost 1 base and J lost 0, with 10 bases in between. The CDR3 extends over 15 amino acids. Germline values: CDR1 LNHDA, CDR2 SQIVND (reference sequence). As DNA, the CDR3 is TGTGCCAGTAGTATAGGGCGGATTTCCTCCTACGAGCAGTACTTC. This gives the protein CASSIGRISSYEQYF.

This chain connects TRBV4-1 to TRBJ1-5; TRBD1 matches at 7 bases. Germline assignment: CDR1 MGHRA and CDR2 YSYEKL. Unmatched junction bases numbered 23, after V lost 2 bases and J lost 7 bases. There are 20 residues in the CDR3. The CDR3 DNA is TGCGCCAGCAGCCAATCCCCCCTCCAGGGGGAAGGCAGGCAGAGGCAGCCCCAGCATTTT. This translates into CASSQSPLQGEGRQRQPQHF.

This chain connects TRBV6-5 to TRBJ1-5; tentative D call: TRBD1 (5 bases). The CDR3 runs to 14 residues. Germline-derived CDR1 and CDR2 are MNHEY and SVGAGI. V lost 9 bases and J lost 1, with 13 bases in between. CDR3 region: CASGRGASNQPQHF. In DNA, the CDR3 is TGTGCCAGTGGGAGGGGTGCCAGCAATCAGCCCCAGCATTTT.

This rearrangement joins TRBV10-3 to TRBJ2-5, with D possibly TRBD2 on 6 matching bases. V was pared by 4 bases and J by 2 bases, with 8 bases between. Germline CDR1 ENHRY, CDR2 SYGVKD. CDR3 size: 13 residues. The CDR3 sequence: CAISAAGQETQYF. Here the CDR3 DNA reads TGTGCCATCAGTGCGGCGGGGCAAGAGACCCAGTACTTC.

V usage is TRBV5-6 and J usage is TRBJ2-5, with D maybe TRBD1 (6 bases). CDR3 length: 16 amino acids. The V end was cut by 0 bases, the J end by 2 bases, with 14 bases between. Germline CDR1 is SGHDT and CDR2 is YYEEEE. The CDR3 protein is CASSLASGQQQETQYF. The DNA for the CDR3 is TGTGCCAGCAGCTTGGCAAGTGGACAGCAACAAGAGACCCAGTACTTC.

This sequence joins TRBV19 and TRBJ1-5, with D maybe TRBD1 (5 bases). V lost 3 bases and J 5 bases, leaving 20 bases between the germline ends. CDR1 is LNHDA and CDR2 is SQIVND in the germline V gene (reference sequence). This CDR3 is built from 17 residues. The CDR3 sequence is CASSIGLGGGDHQPQHF. In nucleotides, the CDR3 is TGTGCCAGTAGTATCGGTTTGGGGGGAGGGGATCATCAGCCCCAGCATTTT.

The gene calls are TRBV6-5 and TRBJ1-2; 8 positions match TRBD1. Germline-derived CDR1 and CDR2 are MNHEY and SVGAGI. CDR3 length: 14 amino acids. J was trimmed by 12 bases and V by 5 bases; bases with no gene match: 14. This CDR3 reads CASSPEGQAIGHTF. In DNA, the CDR3 is TGTGCCAGCAGTCCCGAGGGACAGGCTATCGGCCACACCTTC.

The rearrangement uses TRBV27 and TRBJ2-7, with TRBD1 matching 10 bases. This CDR3 spans 16 amino acids. J gave up 2 bases and V 0 bases, and 4 bases lay outside the gene matches. Germline V gene data show CDR1 as MNHEY and CDR2 as SMNVEV (reference sequence). DNA of the CDR3: TGTGCCAGCAGTTTATCCGACAGGGGGCGACCCTACGAGCAGTACTTC. This sequence encodes CASSLSDRGRPYEQYF.

The chain carries TRBV11-2 and TRBJ2-7, with a weak D call TRBD2 (6 bases). With 1 base removed from V and 6 bases from J, the gap between germline ends came to 16 bases. The CDR3 extends over 15 amino acids. Germline CDR1 is SGHAT and CDR2 is FQNNGV. CDR3 sequence (DNA): TGTGCCAGCAGCTTAGTTGCGGGACTTCTTGCCGAGCAGTACTTC. Translation gives CASSLVAGLLAEQYF.